Each of the 24 T cell receptor beta chains below was sequenced from the same sample in a study of cytotoxic CD8 clonotypes in ibrutinib-treated CLL (dated by TCRdb to the early 2020s). The time point label, read with the paper, signifies: progressive disease on ibrutinib. Library construction relied on the immunoSEQ multiplex PCR assay. Drawn from immuneACCESS, this table holds only the in-frame rearrangements with V and J called that TCRdb kept. Clones are partly lost; checked studies trace under half to an unresolved V gene and leave the rest unexplained. In all, the sample holds approximately 60,000 clones, and about 54% of those were seen once. Clones ranked in the top ten supply roughly 25% of the sample. The source material was PBMCs, sampled at disease progression, from a patient treated with ibrutinib. The receptors were sampled from a human donor with chronic lymphocytic leukemia.

A few counts support this clone. V gene TRBV15 combines with J gene TRBJ2-6, with D unclear. The CDR3 runs to 16 residues. V dropped 0 bases and J dropped 0 bases, with 6 bases sitting between them. Per the germline V gene, CDR1 is LNHNV and CDR2 is YYDKDF (reference sequence). Here the CDR3 DNA reads TGTGCCACCAGCAGAGATAGTGGCTCTGGGGCCAACGTCCTGACTTTC. This sequence encodes CATSRDSGSGANVLTF.

V and J are TRBV7-9 and TRBJ2-7, with 7 bases fitting TRBD1. The CDR3 extends over 17 amino acids. Germline assignment: CDR1 SEHNR and CDR2 FQNEAQ (reference sequence). V shed 4 bases and J 2 bases; nucleotides not matched to a gene: 14. The CDR3 DNA reads as TGTGCCAGCAGCTCCCGTCGGGACAGCTCCTTCACCTACGAGCAGTACTTC. Residues: CASSSRRDSSFTYEQYF.

The chain couples TRBV7-2 to TRBJ1-5; D unresolved. V dropped 0 bases and J dropped 5 bases, with 14 bases sitting between them. This CDR3 is 16 amino acids long. Germline CDR1 SGHTA, CDR2 FQGNSA. CDR3 nucleotides: TGTGCCAGCAGCTTAGCCCCTATTGAGGTACATCAGCCCCAGCATTTT. Its protein product is CASSLAPIEVHQPQHF.

This chain links TRBV7-9 with TRBJ2-6; D is possibly TRBD1 (5 bases). The germline CDR1 and CDR2 sequences are SEHNR and FQNEAQ (reference sequence). The CDR3 covers 13 residues. The germline V and J ends were trimmed by 6 bases and 4 bases, with 7 bases remaining between them. CDR3 residues: CASRGPGANVLTF. The CDR3 region has the DNA TGTGCCAGCAGGGGGCCCGGGGCCAACGTCCTGACTTTC.

This clone showed up just a few times. The chain links TRBV6-1 to TRBJ1-2, with 7 nucleotides matching TRBD1. Looked up from germline, CDR1 is MNHNS and CDR2 is SASEGT. This CDR3 comprises 11 residues. Losses at the gene ends were 7 bases for V and 4 bases for J; bases not matched to a gene: 0. The CDR3 protein is CASTGGYGYTF. The CDR3 coding sequence is TGTGCCAGCACAGGGGGCTATGGCTACACCTTC.

This chain joins TRBV6-5 and TRBJ2-7, with D uncertain. Per germline, CDR1 MNHEY and CDR2 SVGAGI. CDR3 size: 15 residues. The V end lost 0 bases, the J end lost 3 bases, and 12 bases lay between the germline ends. DNA for the CDR3: TGTGCCAGCAGTTACTCTGGAAGGGTGGGCTACGAGCAGTACTTC. The encoded protein is CASSYSGRVGYEQYF.

V usage is TRBV2 and J usage is TRBJ1-4; a possible D gene is TRBD1 (6 bases). Looked up from germline, CDR1 is SNHLY and CDR2 is FYNNEI. The V and J ends lost 1 base and 13 bases respectively, with 13 bases between them. The CDR3 is 13 amino acids. In DNA form, the CDR3 reads TGTGCCAGCAGTGAAGACCGGACAGAACCACTGTTTTTT. Translated, it gives CASSEDRTEPLFF.

The chain combines TRBV13 with TRBJ2-1; TRBD2 agrees at 10 bases. V trimming: 3 bases; J trimming: 0 bases; junction bases outside the gene matches: 2. Germline V gene sequence: CDR1 PRHDT, CDR2 FYEKMQ (reference sequence). This CDR3 is built from 16 residues. This chain's CDR3 is CASSFPSGGSYNEQFF. The CDR3 nucleotides read TGTGCCAGCAGCTTCCCTAGCGGGGGCTCCTACAATGAGCAGTTCTTC.

The rearrangement links TRBV18 to TRBJ1-3; 7 nucleotides agree with TRBD1. Germline CDR1 is KGHSH and CDR2 is LQKENI. The CDR3 contains 17 residues. V dropped 2 bases and J dropped 0; count of bases not matched to a gene: 7. The CDR3 region is CASSPETGTISGNTIYF. The CDR3 DNA reads TGTGCCAGCTCACCAGAGACAGGGACTATCTCTGGAAACACCATATATTTT.

The chain combines TRBV11-2 with TRBJ2-1, with D perhaps matching TRBD2 (6 bases). The CDR3 is 14 amino acids. Per the germline V gene, CDR1 is SGHAT and CDR2 is FQNNGV. The germline V and J ends were trimmed by 2 bases and 4 bases, with 9 bases remaining between them. As DNA, the CDR3 is TGTGCCAGCAGCTTATATGCGGGGTACAATGAGCAGTTCTTC. Its translation: CASSLYAGYNEQFF. Filled out from reference TRBV11-2 and TRBJ2-1, the complete variable domain reads EAGVAQSPRYKIIEKRQSVAFWCNPISGHATLYWYQQILGQGPKLLIQFQNNGVVDDSQLPKDRFSAERLKGVDSTLKIQPAKLEDSAVYLCASSLYAGYNEQFFGPGTRLTVL.

This clone was found many times. This rearrangement joins TRBV29-1 to TRBJ2-3; the match to TRBD1 covers 9 bases. J was trimmed by 2 bases and V by 2 bases; bases with no gene match: 2. Per the germline V gene, CDR1 is SQVTM and CDR2 is ANQGSEA. The CDR3 length is 14 residues. CDR3 in DNA: TGCAGCGTTGAACACAGGGGGCTCACAGATACGCAGTATTTT. Translated, it gives CSVEHRGLTDTQYF.

The rearrangement joins TRBV7-8 to TRBJ2-3; possibly TRBD2 for D (6 bases). This CDR3 is 14 amino acids long. The germline V gene has CDR1 SGHVS and CDR2 FQNEAQ. V was shortened by 5 bases and J by 7 bases, with 16 bases between the two germline ends. The CDR3 DNA is TGTGCCAGCAGCCGCTCGGACTGGACTAATACGCAGTATTTT. Residues: CASSRSDWTNTQYF. The whole variable domain, filled in from reference TRBV7-8 and TRBJ2-3, reads GAGVSQSPRYKVAKRGQDVALRCDPISGHVSLFWYQQALGQGPEFLTYFQNEAQLDKSGLPSDRFFAERPEGSVSTLKIQRTQQEDSAVYLCASSRSDWTNTQYFGPGTRLTVL.

The rearrangement links TRBV29-1 to TRBJ1-1; D gene unclear. Germline V CDR1 and CDR2: SQVTM, ANQGSEA. The CDR3 consists of 12 residues. V lost 4 bases, J lost 2 bases, and 8 bases lay in between. This CDR3 reads CSVVEGNTEAFF. Here the CDR3 DNA reads TGCAGCGTTGTTGAGGGCAACACTGAAGCTTTCTTT.

The rearrangement links TRBV27 to TRBJ2-1, with TRBD1 identical over 9 bases. The CDR3 totals 14 residues. Germline values: CDR1 MNHEY, CDR2 SMNVEV (reference sequence). V shed 2 bases, J shed 7 bases, and the junction held 3 bases outside the gene matches. For the CDR3, the DNA is TGTGCCAGCAGTTTAGGGGACAGGGCAAATGAGCAGTTCTTC. Its translation: CASSLGDRANEQFF.

This clone was found a few times. This sequence joins TRBV28 and TRBJ1-1; TRBD1 is a possible D gene (5 bases). Trimming shortened V by 6 bases and J by 0 bases, and 8 bases separated the two germline ends. Germline-derived CDR1 and CDR2 are MDHEN and SYDVKM. The CDR3 loop spans 13 amino acids. This CDR3 is CASREQVNTEAFF. In nucleotides, the CDR3 is TGTGCCAGCAGGGAACAGGTGAACACTGAAGCTTTCTTT.

The V and J genes are TRBV7-9 and TRBJ2-1, with TRBD1 identical over 8 bases. From germline, CDR1 is SEHNR and CDR2 FQNEAQ (reference sequence). This CDR3 is built from 15 residues. V lost 5 bases to trimming and J lost 7 bases; unmatched junction nucleotides: 10. In DNA, the CDR3 is TGTGCCAGCAGCCCCGGACAGGGTCATGGGAATGAGCAGTTCTTC. It codes for CASSPGQGHGNEQFF.

This sequence joins TRBV18 and TRBJ2-6; D may be TRBD1 (6 bases). The CDR3 runs to 18 residues. V lost 5 bases to trimming and J lost 5 bases, with 22 bases between them. Germline V lookup: CDR1 KGHSH, CDR2 LQKENI. The CDR3 loop reads CASSSKRDIQSRANVLTF. The CDR3 coding sequence is TGTGCCAGCTCATCCAAGAGGGACATACAAAGTCGGGCCAACGTCCTGACTTTC.

The V call is TRBV13, the J call TRBJ1-2; D gene ambiguous. This CDR3 has 14 amino acids. V was pared by 4 bases and J by 1 base, with 10 bases between. CDR1 is PRHDT, CDR2 FYEKMQ, per germline (reference sequence). The CDR3 nucleotides are TGTGCCAGCAGCTCCCTCGGGTTTAACTATGGCTACACCTTC. Protein: CASSSLGFNYGYTF.

Here the CDR3 DNA reads TGCGCCAGCAGCTTGGGTCCAACTAATGAAAAACTGTTTTTT. It translates to CASSLGPTNEKLFF. The rearrangement uses TRBV5-1 and TRBJ1-4, with D hard to call. From germline, CDR1 is SGHRS and CDR2 YFSETQ. Deletions cut 0 bases from V and 0 bases from J, with 3 bases between. CDR3 length: 14 residues.

The chain couples TRBV2 to TRBJ1-2; D remains unclear. V lost 5 bases and J 4 bases, leaving 14 bases between the germline ends. The CDR3 contains 14 residues. CDR1 is SNHLY, CDR2 FYNNEI, per germline. In DNA, the CDR3 is TGTGCCAGCAGTACGGGCCCTACCGGCTATGGCTACACCTTC. This encodes CASSTGPTGYGYTF.

A few counts support this clone. The junction differs from germline at one of its ends, possibly a read error. V and J are TRBV29-1 and TRBJ2-1, with 12 bases matching TRBD2. Germline V gene sequence: CDR1 SQVTM, CDR2 ANQGSEA. This CDR3 contains 15 residues. As DNA, the CDR3 is TGCAGCGTGGCCCCTAGCGGGGGGGCCTATAATGAGCAGTTCTTC. This gives the protein CSVAPSGGAYNEQFF.

The chain employs TRBV30 and TRBJ1-2, with 7 nucleotides matching TRBD1. CDR1 and CDR2 from the germline V gene are GTSNPN and SVGIG (reference sequence). The CDR3 loop spans 13 amino acids. Trimming at V came to 3 bases and at J to 3 bases, leaving 4 bases not matched to a gene. CDR3 coding DNA: TGTGCCTGGAGCCGGGACAGTGACTATGGCTACACCTTC. Translation: CAWSRDSDYGYTF.

This clone has just one count. In nucleotides, the CDR3 is TGCGCCAGCAGCCCCGGTGGGACTAGCGTATCAGATACGCAGTATTTT. This encodes CASSPGGTSVSDTQYF. The chain has TRBV5-1 and TRBJ2-3; 10 bases match TRBD2. CDR3 length: 16 amino acids. The germline gives CDR1 SGHRS, CDR2 YFSETQ. After removal of 4 bases from V and 4 bases from J, the junction contained 9 bases not matched to a gene.

This clone was seen only once. The gene calls are TRBV5-8 and TRBJ2-5, with TRBD1 identical over 10 bases. The J segment lost 1 base and the V segment lost 2 bases, leaving 8 bases of the junction unmatched. Germline assignment: CDR1 SGHTS and CDR2 YDEGEE. The CDR3 runs 17 residues. Here the CDR3 reads CASSFLRQGASQETQYF. CDR3 nucleotide sequence: TGTGCCAGCAGCTTTCTTCGACAGGGGGCTTCCCAAGAGACCCAGTACTTC.